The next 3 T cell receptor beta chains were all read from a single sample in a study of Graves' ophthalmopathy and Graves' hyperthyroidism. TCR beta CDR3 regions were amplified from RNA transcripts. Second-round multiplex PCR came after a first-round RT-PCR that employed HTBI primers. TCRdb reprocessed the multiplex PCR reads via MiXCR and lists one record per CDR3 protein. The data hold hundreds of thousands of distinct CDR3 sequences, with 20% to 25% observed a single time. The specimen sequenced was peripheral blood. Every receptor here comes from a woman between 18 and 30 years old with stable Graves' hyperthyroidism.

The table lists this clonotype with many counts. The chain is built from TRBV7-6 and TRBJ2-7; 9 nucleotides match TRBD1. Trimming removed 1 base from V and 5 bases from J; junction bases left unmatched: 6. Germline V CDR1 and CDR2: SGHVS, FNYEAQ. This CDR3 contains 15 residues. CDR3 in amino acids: CASSLEYRGRHEQYF. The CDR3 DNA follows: TGTGCCAGCAGCTTAGAGTACAGGGGGCGGCACGAGCAGTACTTC.

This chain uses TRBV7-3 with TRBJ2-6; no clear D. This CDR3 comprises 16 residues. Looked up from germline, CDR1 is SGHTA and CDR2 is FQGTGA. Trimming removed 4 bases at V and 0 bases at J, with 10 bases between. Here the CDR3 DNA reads TGTGCCAGCAGCTCCTACGATGTCTCTGGGGCCAACGTCCTGACTTTC. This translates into CASSSYDVSGANVLTF.

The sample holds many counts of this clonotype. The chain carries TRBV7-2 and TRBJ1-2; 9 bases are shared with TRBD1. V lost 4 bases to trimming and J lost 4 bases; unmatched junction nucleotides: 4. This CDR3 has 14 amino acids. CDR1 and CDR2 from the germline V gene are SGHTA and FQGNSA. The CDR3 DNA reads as TGTGCCAGCAGCTGGAGGGGACAGGGCTATGGCTACACCTTC. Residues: CASSWRGQGYGYTF.